The 2 T cell receptor beta chains presented below share a single source sample, sequenced in a study of CD8 T cells in Susac syndrome. With random hexamers, about 0.5 to 1 ug RNA was reverse transcribed. TCRdb re-called the immunoSEQ multiplex PCR reads through MiXCR, storing one row per CDR3 protein. There are 140,000 or so distinct CDR3 sequences in the sample; more than 90% occur only once, and approximately 0.08% lies in the top ten. The sample taken for sequencing was CD4+ T cells from PBMCs. These receptors were taken from a human donor with Susac syndrome.

The J gene is TRBJ1-2, the V gene TRBV5-1, with 9 nucleotides matching TRBD1. V lost 4 bases and J lost 11; bases outside the gene matches: 12. CDR1 is SGHRS and CDR2 is YFSETQ in the germline V gene. The CDR3 contains 14 residues. The CDR3 sequence is CASSPLDRGGGYTF. In nucleotides, the CDR3 is TGCGCCAGCAGCCCCCTGGACAGGGGTGGTGGGTACACCTTC. The whole variable domain, filled in from reference TRBV5-1 and TRBJ1-2, reads KAGVTQTPRYLIKTRGQQVTLSCSPISGHRSVSWYQQTPGQGLQFLFEYFSETQRNKGNFPGRFSGRQFSNSRSEMNVSTLELGDSALYLCASSPLDRGGGYTFGSGTRLTVV.

This chain uses TRBV5-1 with TRBJ1-2; D perhaps matches TRBD1 (6 bases). Deletions cut 4 bases from V and 11 bases from J, with 21 bases between. Germline V gives CDR1 SGHRS, CDR2 YFSETQ. The CDR3 runs to 14 residues. The DNA of the CDR3 is TGCGCCAGCAGCCTGGAACCCACCAAGACAGGTTACACCTTC. Its protein product is CASSLEPTKTGYTF.